Listed below are T cell receptor beta chains from one sample, sequenced in a study of blood T cell repertoires in COVID-19. The method was immunoSEQ multiplex PCR; TCRdb's version includes in-frame clones alone and lacks a portion of them. The sample lists fewer than 350,000 clones, approximately 91% seen once, with 2.3% in the top ten. What was sequenced was PBMCs or T cells enriched from blood (not recorded which). The source of these receptors is a woman in her thirties or forties with acute COVID-19. Each CDR3 is given with its conserved first and last residue.

v_call cdr3_aa
TRBV9 CASSVTLITEAFF
TRBV7-9 CASSVEAWDRQETQYF
TRBV5-6 CASFETGANVLTF
TRBV4-1 CASSQDRGAGGWLFF
TRBV5-4 CASSLGLASYEQYF
TRBV5-1 CASSVQGYDYGYTF
TRBV6-5 CASRSGGSYNEQFF
TRBV7-3 CASSLYMKPYEQYF
TRBV9 CASSSPTGLRDSPLHF
TRBV4-3 CASSPSPSSSYNEQFF